This T cell receptor (beta chain) was found in a study of T-cell memory formation after mild COVID-19. General study findings and limits: Later expanders leaned CD4+, whereas day 15 to 85 contracting clones were balanced CD4/CD8. Contracting CD4+ clones were located mainly in CM and EM, and CD8+ clones in EMRA. Confirmation of SARS-CoV-2 specificity was lacking for second-wave clones peaking day 37. A subset of responding clones appeared in pre-infection memory, suggesting cross-reactive memory joined.

Trimming shortened V by 3 bases and J by 3 bases, and 5 bases separated the two germline ends. This CDR3 spans 12 amino acids. In TCRdb, the 5' RACE reads were re-called with MiXCR into one record per CDR3 protein. Among under 350,000 distinct CDR3 sequences listed, around 15% were seen once. A few counts support this clonotype. The antigen is not known. The source of this sequence is a man aged 18-30 years who had mild COVID-19 (a few samples of this study predate the infection). Cell type and time point are not known. Sequencing was performed on PBMCs or a T cell subset sorted from them (not recorded which). V is TRBV12-3 or TRBV12-4 and J is TRBJ1-1, with D uncertain. This CDR3 is CASSFADTEAFF. The CDR3 DNA follows: TGTGCCAGCAGTTTTGCAGACACTGAAGCTTTCTTT.